These 21 T cell receptor beta chains share one sample of origin, sequenced in a study of Ad26.COV2.S vaccination and SARS-CoV-2 variants. Treatment here: roughly 20 received Ad26.COV2.S at low or high dose, single or two shots; 5 received placebo; per-sample allocation not given. Sample collection was performed on day 63 after the first vaccine or placebo injection. TCRdb's copy holds only in-frame clones and misses some; the assay was immunoSEQ multiplex PCR. The sample yields under 500,000 clones, 92% seen once. Sequencing used peripheral blood, obtained in a trial of Ad26.COV2.S vaccine versus placebo. Source of these receptors: a person between 18 and 59 years old who received the Ad26.COV2.S COVID-19 vaccine or a placebo.

The chain couples TRBV19 to TRBJ1-1; 7 nucleotides match TRBD1. CDR3 length equals 12 residues. V was pared by 3 bases and J by 8 bases, with 3 bases of the junction left unmatched. Germline V gives CDR1 LNHDA, CDR2 SQIVND (reference sequence). CDR3 sequence: CASSMDRIEAFF. CDR3 nucleotides: TGTGCCAGTAGTATGGACAGGATAGAAGCTTTCTTT.

V gene TRBV4-3 combines with J gene TRBJ1-2; TRBD1 aligns across 9 bases. V was clipped by 1 base and J by 0 bases; unmatched bases: 9. This CDR3 comprises 18 residues. The germline CDR1 and CDR2 sequences are LGHNA and YSLEER. The CDR3 reads CASSQGPGTGIANYGYTF. CDR3 DNA: TGCGCCAGCAGCCAAGGACCTGGGACAGGGATCGCTAACTATGGCTACACCTTC.

V gene TRBV4-1 combines with J gene TRBJ2-3; TRBD2 is a possible D gene (5 bases). CDR3 size: 15 residues. The germline gives CDR1 MGHRA, CDR2 YSYEKL. Trimming took 2 bases from V and 0 from J, leaving 9 bases between them. Here the CDR3 DNA reads TGCGCCAGCAGCCAACTTCGGACTAGCACAGATACGCAGTATTTT. Protein sequence: CASSQLRTSTDTQYF.

This chain uses TRBV9 with TRBJ2-7; D is possibly TRBD2 (6 bases). V dropped 3 bases and J dropped 7 bases, with 17 bases sitting between them. CDR1 SGDLS and CDR2 YYNGEE come from the germline V gene. The CDR3 runs to 14 residues. The CDR3, as DNA: TGTGCCAGCAGCGACCAACTAGCTCTCGGGGAGCAGTACTTC. Encoded protein: CASSDQLALGEQYF.

This clone occurred once. V and J are TRBV24-1 and TRBJ2-5; possible D gene TRBD2, 5 bases. Trimming pared 4 bases from V and 0 bases from J, leaving 11 bases between. The CDR3 has 15 amino acids. CDR1 is KGHDR, CDR2 SFDVKD, per germline. The CDR3 sequence is CATSDISGYQETQYF. CDR3 bases: TGTGCCACCAGTGACATATCGGGGTACCAAGAGACCCAGTACTTC.

This clone was recorded once. The chain uses TRBV7-9 and TRBJ2-1; D gene unclear. CDR3 size: 15 residues. Germline V lookup: CDR1 SEHNR, CDR2 FQNEAQ (reference sequence). Trimming shortened V by 0 bases and J by 5 bases, and 11 bases separated the two germline ends. The CDR3 spells CASSLAFAKNNEQFF. CDR3 nucleotides: TGTGCCAGCAGCTTAGCCTTTGCCAAAAACAATGAGCAGTTCTTC.

The chain couples TRBV29-1 to TRBJ1-2; D not certain. Germline CDR1 reads SQVTM; CDR2 reads ANQGSEA. V was clipped by 1 base and J by 6 bases, with 15 bases between them. The length of the CDR3 is 14 residues. This CDR3 is CSVEGKGWENGYTF. The CDR3, as DNA: TGCAGCGTTGAAGGGAAGGGTTGGGAAAATGGCTACACCTTC. Complete variable domain (other parts from reference TRBV29-1 and TRBJ1-2): SAVISQKPSRDICQRGTSLTIQCQVDSQVTMMFWYRQQPGQSLTLIATANQGSEATYESGFVIDKFPISRPNLTFSTLTVSNMSPEDSSIYLCSVEGKGWENGYTFGSGTRLTVV.

This clone was seen a single time. The chain has TRBV19 and TRBJ2-3; 8 bases align to TRBD2. This CDR3 region has 22 residues. Germline V lookup: CDR1 LNHDA, CDR2 SQIVND (reference sequence). V trimming: 0 bases; J trimming: 7 bases; junction bases outside the gene matches: 27. The CDR3 DNA reads TGTGCCAGTAGTATAGAAGGGGCGACGGGGGGGCAGGAGCTTAAATTTCCGAATACGCAGTATTTT. As protein: CASSIEGATGGQELKFPNTQYF.

The chain joins TRBV19 to TRBJ1-3; 7 nucleotides match TRBD1. V shed 5 bases, J shed 0 bases, and the junction held 7 bases outside the gene matches. The V gene's germline CDR1 is LNHDA and CDR2 SQIVND (reference sequence). This CDR3 has 16 residues. CDR3 DNA: TGTGCCAGTAGTCAAGGACAGGTGGACTCTGGAAACACCATATATTTT. It yields the protein CASSQGQVDSGNTIYF.

The genes are TRBV7-8 and TRBJ1-6; tentative D call: TRBD1 (5 bases). The CDR3 covers 16 residues. V was cut by 1 base and J by 2 bases, with 9 bases left in between. CDR1 and CDR2 (germline): SGHVS, FQNEAQ. The CDR3 sequence: CASSLDGGPYNSPLHF. Written as DNA, the CDR3 is TGTGCCAGCAGCTTAGATGGGGGACCCTATAATTCACCCCTCCACTTT.

The chain has TRBV6-5 and TRBJ1-1; D gene unclear. Germline CDR1 is MNHEY and CDR2 is SVGAGI. Trimming stripped 3 bases from V and 1 base from J, with 9 bases between. The CDR3 consists of 14 residues. CDR3 loop: CASSYQQTNTEAFF. For the CDR3, the DNA is TGTGCCAGCAGTTATCAACAGACGAACACTGAAGCTTTCTTT.

The chain carries TRBV28 and TRBJ2-7; 10 nucleotides line up with TRBD1. The CDR3 covers 16 residues. Trimming at V came to 5 bases and at J to 5 bases, leaving 12 bases not matched to a gene. Germline V gene lookup returns CDR1 MDHEN and CDR2 SYDVKM. The CDR3 DNA reads TGTGCCAGCAGTCCAGCCTCCGGGACAGGGGACCACGAGCAGTACTTC. Translated: CASSPASGTGDHEQYF. The full variable domain, rest sourced from reference TRBV28 and TRBJ2-7, is DVKVTQSSRYLVKRTGEKVFLECVQDMDHENMFWYRQDPGLGLRLIYFSYDVKMKEKGDIPEGYSVSREKKERFSLILESASTNQTSMYLCASSPASGTGDHEQYFGPGTRLTVT.

The chain combines TRBV6-2 or TRBV6-3 with TRBJ1-5; no reliable D call. The germline CDR1 and CDR2 sequences are MNHEY and SVGEGT. The CDR3 runs to 14 residues. The germline V and J ends were trimmed by 2 bases and 0 bases, with 5 bases remaining between them. CDR3 sequence: CASSYSPSNQPQHF. The CDR3 DNA reads as TGTGCCAGCAGTTACAGCCCTAGCAATCAGCCCCAGCATTTT.

V usage is TRBV5-1 and J usage is TRBJ2-4; no clear D. Germline CDR1 SGHRS, CDR2 YFSETQ. This CDR3 has 14 residues. V was pared by 1 base and J by 0 bases, with 5 bases between. CDR3 residues: CASSLTVAKNIQYF. The CDR3 DNA follows: TGCGCCAGCAGCTTGACAGTAGCCAAAAACATTCAGTACTTC.

The chain links TRBV19 to TRBJ1-4; the D gene is possibly TRBD1 (6 bases). V dropped 3 bases and J dropped 3 bases, with 17 bases sitting between them. CDR3 length equals 17 residues. The germline V gene has CDR1 LNHDA and CDR2 SQIVND (reference sequence). CDR3 protein: CASSIPQGMAANEKLFF. CDR3 bases: TGTGCCAGTAGTATTCCACAGGGCATGGCGGCTAATGAAAAACTGTTTTTT.

This clone was seen once. The V and J genes are TRBV6-2 or TRBV6-3 and TRBJ1-5; TRBD1 matches 7 bases. CDR3 length: 17 amino acids. From germline, CDR1 is MNHEY and CDR2 SVGEGT. The V segment lost 5 bases and the J segment 0 bases; nucleotides outside the gene matches: 10. CDR3 bases: TGTGCCAGCAGTCCGCGGACAGGTGGTTATAGCAATCAGCCCCAGCATTTT. Its protein is CASSPRTGGYSNQPQHF.

The genes are TRBV6-6 and TRBJ1-1; tentative D call: TRBD1 (6 bases). The length of the CDR3 is 14 residues. Germline CDR1 MNHNY, CDR2 SVGAGI (reference sequence). V lost 3 bases to trimming and J lost 7 bases, with 15 bases between them. In nucleotides, the CDR3 is TGTGCCAGCAGTTATACCCCTGGGGGCTTTGAAGCTTTCTTT. Residues: CASSYTPGGFEAFF.

The chain joins TRBV4-1 to TRBJ2-1; TRBD1 aligns across 9 bases. Trimming took 3 bases from V and 5 from J; bases not matched to a gene: 8. This CDR3 is 16 amino acids long. The germline V gene encodes CDR1 MGHRA and CDR2 YSYEKL. DNA of the CDR3: TGCGCCAGCAGCCACCCCCGGGACAGGGTAAACAATGAGCAGTTCTTC. This sequence encodes CASSHPRDRVNNEQFF.

CDR3 protein: CASSLKGTYDTQYF. The DNA of the CDR3 is TGTGCCAGCAGTTTAAAAGGGACTTACGATACGCAGTATTTT. The gene calls are TRBV2 and TRBJ2-3; D might be TRBD2 (6 bases). The CDR3 runs to 14 residues. The V end was cut by 5 bases, the J end by 6 bases, with 15 bases between. From germline, CDR1 is SNHLY and CDR2 FYNNEI. Supplemented by reference TRBV2 and TRBJ2-3, the full variable domain reads EPEVTQTPSHQVTQMGQEVILRCVPISNHLYFYWYRQILGQKVEFLVSFYNNEISEKSEIFDDQFSVERPDGSNFTLKIRSTKLEDSAMYFCASSLKGTYDTQYFGPGTRLTVL.

The chain uses TRBV7-2 and TRBJ1-1; 8 nucleotides agree with TRBD1. The germline CDR1 and CDR2 sequences are SGHTA and FQGNSA. V shed 2 bases, J shed 0 bases, and the junction held 11 bases outside the gene matches. This CDR3 region has 18 residues. The CDR3 here is CASSLIYGNRGMNTEAFF. The CDR3 nucleotides read TGTGCCAGCAGCTTAATCTATGGGAACAGGGGGATGAACACTGAAGCTTTCTTT. Full variable domain (outside the CDR3, taken from reference TRBV7-2 and TRBJ1-1): GAGVSQSPSNKVTEKGKDVELRCDPISGHTALYWYRQSLGQGLEFLIYFQGNSAPDKSGLPSDRFSAERTGGSVSTLTIQRTQQEDSAVYLCASSLIYGNRGMNTEAFFGQGTRLTVV.

This clone has just a few counts. The chain links TRBV5-4 to TRBJ2-1; TRBD2 agrees at 10 bases. V dropped 4 bases and J dropped 2; count of bases not matched to a gene: 6. CDR1 and CDR2 from the germline V gene are SGHNT and YYREEE (reference sequence). The CDR3 extends over 16 amino acids. This CDR3 reads CASSPGAGGPYNEQFF. CDR3 sequence (DNA): TGTGCCAGCAGCCCAGGAGCGGGGGGGCCCTACAATGAGCAGTTCTTC.